The clone carrying this T cell receptor beta chain was counted between two and nine times. Antigen: not known. The assay was immunoSEQ multiplex PCR, and TCRdb's table has in-frame clones only and misses some. The table has some 980,000 clones, about 80% seen once. Germline V gene sequence: CDR1 MDHEN, CDR2 SYDVKM. This CDR3 is 15 amino acids long. Trimming at V came to 10 bases and at J to 0 bases, leaving 10 bases not matched to a gene. The sample is drawn from a study of shared clonotypes between healthy human individuals. Overall study context: CD4 naive and memory got three plates each, CD8 naive two, CD8 memory one.

General study points: Though the depth was large, rarefaction showed that sorted-subset sequencing was incomplete.

V is TRBV28 and J is TRBJ1-1; 8 bases map to TRBD1. Sequenced: memory CD4+ T cells sorted from blood. The subset denotes: CD45RA-negative fraction. This TCR was recovered from a man aged 18 to 30 in good health. CDR3 nucleotides: TGTGCCACCATAACTCAGGACAGGGTGAACACTGAAGCTTTCTTT. Amino acids: CATITQDRVNTEAFF.